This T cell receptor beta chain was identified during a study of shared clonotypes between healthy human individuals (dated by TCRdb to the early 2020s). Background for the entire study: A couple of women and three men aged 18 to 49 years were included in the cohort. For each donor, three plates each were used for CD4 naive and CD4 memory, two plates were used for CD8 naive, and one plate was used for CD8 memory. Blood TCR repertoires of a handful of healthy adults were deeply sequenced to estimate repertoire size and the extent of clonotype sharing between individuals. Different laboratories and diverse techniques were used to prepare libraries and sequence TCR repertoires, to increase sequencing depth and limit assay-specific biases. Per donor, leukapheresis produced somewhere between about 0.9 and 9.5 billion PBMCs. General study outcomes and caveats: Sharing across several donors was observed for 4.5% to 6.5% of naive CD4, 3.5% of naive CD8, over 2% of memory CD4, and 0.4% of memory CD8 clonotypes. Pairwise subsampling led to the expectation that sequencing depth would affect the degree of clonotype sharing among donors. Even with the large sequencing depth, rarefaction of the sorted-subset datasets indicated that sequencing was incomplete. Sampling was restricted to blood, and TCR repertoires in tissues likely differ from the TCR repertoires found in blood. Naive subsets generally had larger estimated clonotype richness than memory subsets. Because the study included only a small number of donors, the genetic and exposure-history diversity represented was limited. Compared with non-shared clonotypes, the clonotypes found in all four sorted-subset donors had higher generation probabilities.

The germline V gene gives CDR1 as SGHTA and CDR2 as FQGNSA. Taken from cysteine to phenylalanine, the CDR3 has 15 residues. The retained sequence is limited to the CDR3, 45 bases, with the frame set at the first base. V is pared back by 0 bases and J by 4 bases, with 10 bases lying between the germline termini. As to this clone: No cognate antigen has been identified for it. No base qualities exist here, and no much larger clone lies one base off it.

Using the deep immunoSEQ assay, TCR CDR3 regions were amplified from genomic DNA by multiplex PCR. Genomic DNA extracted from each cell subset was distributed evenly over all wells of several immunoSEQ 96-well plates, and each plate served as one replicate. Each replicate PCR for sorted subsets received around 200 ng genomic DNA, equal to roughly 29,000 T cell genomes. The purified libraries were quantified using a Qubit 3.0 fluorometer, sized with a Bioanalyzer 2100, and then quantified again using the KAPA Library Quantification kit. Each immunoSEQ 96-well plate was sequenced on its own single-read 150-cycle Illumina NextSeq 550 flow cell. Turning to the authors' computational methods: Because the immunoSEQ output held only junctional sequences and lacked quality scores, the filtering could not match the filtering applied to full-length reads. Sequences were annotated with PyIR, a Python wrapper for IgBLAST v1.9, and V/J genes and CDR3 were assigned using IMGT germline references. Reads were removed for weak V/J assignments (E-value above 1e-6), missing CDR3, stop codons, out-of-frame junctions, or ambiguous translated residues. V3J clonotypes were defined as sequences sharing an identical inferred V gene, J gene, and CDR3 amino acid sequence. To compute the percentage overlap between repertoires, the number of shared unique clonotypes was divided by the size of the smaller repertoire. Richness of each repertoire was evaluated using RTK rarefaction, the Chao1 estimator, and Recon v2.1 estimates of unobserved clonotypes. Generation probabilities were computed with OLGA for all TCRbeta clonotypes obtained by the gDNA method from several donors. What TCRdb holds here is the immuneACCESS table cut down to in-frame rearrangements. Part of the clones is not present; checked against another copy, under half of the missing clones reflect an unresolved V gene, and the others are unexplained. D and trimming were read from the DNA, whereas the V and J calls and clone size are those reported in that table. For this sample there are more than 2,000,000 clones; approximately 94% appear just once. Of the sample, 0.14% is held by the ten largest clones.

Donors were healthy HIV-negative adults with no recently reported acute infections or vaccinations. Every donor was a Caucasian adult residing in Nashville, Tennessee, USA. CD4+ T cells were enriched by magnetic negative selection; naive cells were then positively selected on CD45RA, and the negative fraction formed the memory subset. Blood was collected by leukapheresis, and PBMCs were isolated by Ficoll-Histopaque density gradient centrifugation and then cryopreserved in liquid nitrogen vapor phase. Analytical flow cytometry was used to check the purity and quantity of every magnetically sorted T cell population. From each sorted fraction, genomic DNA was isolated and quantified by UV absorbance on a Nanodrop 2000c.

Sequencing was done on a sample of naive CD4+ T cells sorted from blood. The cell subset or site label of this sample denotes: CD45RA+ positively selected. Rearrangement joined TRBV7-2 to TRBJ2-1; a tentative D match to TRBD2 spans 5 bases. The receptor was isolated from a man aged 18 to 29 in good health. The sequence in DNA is TGTGCCAGCAGCTTAGCGGGAGCTCGGTACAATGAGCAGTTCTTC. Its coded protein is CASSLAGARYNEQFF.